This T cell receptor beta chain was captured in a study of tumor-infiltrating lymphocytes in primary liver carcinoma. Total RNA amounting to around 530 ng was the source from which TCR beta cDNA was made with a constant-region primer. Investigators got TCR beta libraries out of three nested multiplex PCR rounds, done with slightly modified ARM-PCR. Investigators reported that the first two PCR rounds, at 10 cycles each, used TRBV1-TRBV30 forward primers with a C-beta reverse primer. TCRdb redid the calling of the multiplex PCR reads with MiXCR, one entry per CDR3 protein. The data hold about 120,000 distinct CDR3 sequences, with approximately 71% observed a single time. This clonotype was recorded at least ten times. CDR1 and CDR2 from the germline V gene are SQVTM and ANQGSEA. The CDR3 totals 13 residues. V gave up 6 bases and J gave up 1 base; unmatched junction bases: 3. The tissue used was unsorted bulk material of about 17-33 mg. RNA and DNA were co-extracted from it with the AllPrep DNA/RNA mini kit.

The receptor comes from a woman aged 60-75 years with primary liver carcinoma and hepatitis B virus infection. Material for sequencing was tumor-adjacent normal liver tissue. The chain couples TRBV29-1 to TRBJ2-1; TRBD1 matches at 7 bases. This CDR3 is CSVRQGSYNEQFF. The CDR3 DNA reads as TGCAGCGTCCGACAGGGATCCTACAATGAGCAGTTCTTC.